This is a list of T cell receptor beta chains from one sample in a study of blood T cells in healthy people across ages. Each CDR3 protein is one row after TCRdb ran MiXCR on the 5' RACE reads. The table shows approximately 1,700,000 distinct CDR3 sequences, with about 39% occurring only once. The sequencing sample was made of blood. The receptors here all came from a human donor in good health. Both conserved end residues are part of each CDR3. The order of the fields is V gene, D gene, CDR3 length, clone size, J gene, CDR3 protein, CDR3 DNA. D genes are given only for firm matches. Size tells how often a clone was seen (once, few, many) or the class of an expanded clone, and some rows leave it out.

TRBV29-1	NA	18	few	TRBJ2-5	CSVSLLGRLHVNQETQYF	TGCAGCGTTTCCTTACTCGGGCGTCTCCACGTAAACCAAGAGACCCAGTACTTC
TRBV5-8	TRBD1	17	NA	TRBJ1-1	CASSLLGQGGSYTEAFF	TGTGCCAGCAGCTTGTTAGGACAGGGGGGGTCTTACACTGAAGCTTTCTTT
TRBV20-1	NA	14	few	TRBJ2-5	CSARDIRSTETQYF	TGCAGTGCTAGAGATATAAGAAGCACAGAGACCCAGTACTTC
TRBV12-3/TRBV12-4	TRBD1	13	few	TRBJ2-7	CASSLITGVEQYF	TGTGCCAGCAGTTTAATCACAGGGGTCGAGCAGTACTTC
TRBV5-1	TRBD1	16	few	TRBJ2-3	CASTESTGGLSDTQYF	TGCGCCAGCACCGAATCTACAGGGGGTCTCTCAGATACGCAGTATTTT
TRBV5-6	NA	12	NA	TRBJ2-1	CASSPVNNEQFF	TGTGCCAGCAGTCCCGTCAACAATGAGCAGTTCTTC
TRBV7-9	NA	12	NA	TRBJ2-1	CASSTPGDEQFF	TGTGCCAGTTCGACCCCGGGCGATGAGCAGTTCTTC
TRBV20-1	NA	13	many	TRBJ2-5	CRPDGRYQETQYF	TGCAGGCCAGACGGACGGTACCAAGAGACCCAGTACTTC
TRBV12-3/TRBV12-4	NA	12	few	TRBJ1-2	CASSHRSDGYTF	TGTGCCAGCTCTCACAGATCCGATGGCTACACCTTC
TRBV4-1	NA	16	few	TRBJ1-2	CASSQDPGSIYYGYTF	TGCGCCAGCAGCCAAGATCCCGGCAGTATCTACTACGGCTACACCTTC
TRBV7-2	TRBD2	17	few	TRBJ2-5	CASSPLGRGGPRETQYF	TGTGCCAGCAGCCCCTTGGGACGGGGGGGCCCTAGGGAGACCCAGTACTTC
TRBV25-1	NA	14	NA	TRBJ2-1	CASRGRPIHNEQFF	TGTGCCAGCAGGGGTAGGCCCATCCACAATGAGCAGTTCTTC
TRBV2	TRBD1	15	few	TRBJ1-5	CASSVGQGRNQPQHF	TGTGCCAGCAGTGTAGGACAGGGACGCAATCAGCCCCAGCATTTT
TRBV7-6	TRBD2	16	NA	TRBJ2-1	CVSSTHSGGAYNEQFF	TGTGTCAGCAGCACCCATAGCGGGGGGGCCTACAATGAGCAGTTCTTC
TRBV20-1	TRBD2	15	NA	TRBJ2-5	CSAPRWAGGQETQYF	TGCAGTGCCCCCCGGTGGGCGGGGGGGCAAGAGACCCAGTACTTC
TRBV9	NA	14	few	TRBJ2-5	CASSVDGVQETQYF	TGTGCCAGCAGCGTAGACGGTGTCCAAGAGACCCAGTACTTC
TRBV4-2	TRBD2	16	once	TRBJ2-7	CASSLFGTSGGYEQYF	TGTGCCAGCAGCCTGTTCGGTACTAGCGGGGGTTACGAGCAGTACTTC
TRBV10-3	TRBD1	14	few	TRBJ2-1	CASNTGENYNEQFF	TGTGCCTCAAATACAGGGGAAAACTACAATGAGCAGTTCTTC
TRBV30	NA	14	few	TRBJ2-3	CAWSVGYSTDTQYF	TGTGCCTGGAGTGTAGGCTATTCCACAGATACGCAGTATTTT
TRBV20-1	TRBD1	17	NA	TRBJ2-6	CSARGWDRNSGANVLTF	TGCAGTGCTAGAGGTTGGGACAGAAATTCTGGGGCCAACGTCCTGACTTTC
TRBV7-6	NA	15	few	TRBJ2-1	CASSLGAGPHNEQFF	TGTGCCAGCAGCTTAGGTGCCGGTCCGCACAATGAGCAGTTCTTC
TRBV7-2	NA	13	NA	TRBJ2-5	CASSWAGHNEQYF	TGTGCCAGCAGCTGGGCGGGGCACAATGAGCAGTACTTC
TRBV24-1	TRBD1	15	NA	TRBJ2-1	CATSEGQGRNNEQFF	TGTGCCACCAGTGAGGGACAGGGGCGCAACAATGAGCAGTTCTTC
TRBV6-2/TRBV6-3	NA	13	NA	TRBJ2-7	CASSYGWGDEQYF	TGTGCCAGCAGTTACGGTTGGGGGGACGAGCAGTACTTC
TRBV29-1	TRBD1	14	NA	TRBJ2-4	CSVSGTGVYNEQYF	TGCAGCGTTTCCGGGACAGGGGTCTACAATGAGCAGTACTTC
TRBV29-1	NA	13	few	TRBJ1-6	CSVTYQGQGALHF	TGCAGCGTAACTTATCAGGGACAAGGGGCCCTCCACTTT
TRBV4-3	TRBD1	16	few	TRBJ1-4	CASSQGQGAGDEKLFF	TGCGCCAGCAGCCAAGGCCAGGGGGCAGGGGACGAAAAACTGTTTTTT
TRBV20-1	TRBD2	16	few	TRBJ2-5	CSARDRTSGGAETQYF	TGCAGTGCTAGAGATAGAACTAGCGGGGGGGCTGAGACCCAGTACTTC